This TCR beta chain was obtained from a study of long-term antiretroviral therapy in people with HIV. Findings of the study overall: The study collected no data on ART adherence, viral resistance or therapy changes. The clones with expansion before ART were dominant in the repertoire at all time points.

Concerning this clone: Its antigen is unknown.

J lost 2 bases, V lost 0 bases, and 4 bases had no gene match. CDR1 is SGHNT and CDR2 is YYREEE in the germline V gene (reference sequence). This CDR3 region has 16 residues. It was version v3.0 of the immunoSEQ assay that was run at survey level. Per sample, sequencing targeted about 40,000-50,000 T-cell genomes. Produced via immunoSEQ multiplex PCR; TCRdb's table is partial and in-frame only. This table holds about 24,000 clones, roughly 94% found once. Here the sequenced sample was unsorted PBMCs, taken roughly 5.1 years after starting antiretroviral therapy. The chain is built from TRBV5-4 and TRBJ2-7, with TRBD2 identical over 11 bases. This TCR derives from a woman aged 45-65 years with HIV. The chain's CDR3 is CASSLGMGLAAYEQYF. As DNA, the CDR3 is TGTGCCAGCAGCTTGGGTATGGGACTAGCGGCCTACGAGCAGTACTTC.